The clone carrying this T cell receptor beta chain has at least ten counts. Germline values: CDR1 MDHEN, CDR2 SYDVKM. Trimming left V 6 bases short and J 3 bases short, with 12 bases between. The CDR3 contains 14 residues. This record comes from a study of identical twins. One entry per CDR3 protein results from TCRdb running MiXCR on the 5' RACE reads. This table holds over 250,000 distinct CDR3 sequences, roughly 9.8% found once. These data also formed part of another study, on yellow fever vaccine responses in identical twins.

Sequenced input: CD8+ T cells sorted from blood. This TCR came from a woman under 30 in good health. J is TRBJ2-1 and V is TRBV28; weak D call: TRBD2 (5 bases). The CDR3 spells CASSRTGNYNEQFF. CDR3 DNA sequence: TGTGCCAGCAGCCGAACGGGAAACTACAATGAGCAGTTCTTC.